This is a list of T cell receptor beta chains from one sample in a study of T cell responses to AZD1222 COVID-19 vaccine. Method: immunoSEQ multiplex PCR; TCRdb's copy keeps in-frame clones and lacks some. The table shows about 160,000 clones, with under 95% occurring only once. Sequences were derived from peripheral blood, sampled 28 days after the second AZD1222 dose. These receptors all come from an adult who received the AZD1222 COVID-19 vaccine. Each CDR3 is given with its conserved first and last residue. D genes are given only for firm matches. Size is stated for part of the rows, as once, few or many counts, or as a class when the clone is expanded.

CASSRGLNGETQYF	TGTGCCAGCTCACGGGGACTAAACGGCGAGACCCAGTACTTC	TRBD2	TRBV18	TRBJ2-5	-
CASSEMLLNTEAFF	TGTGCCAGCAGTGAAATGTTGCTGAACACTGAAGCTTTCTTT	-	TRBV2	TRBJ1-1	-
CASSGQAHNEQFF	TGTGCCAGCAGTGGACAGGCGCACAATGAGCAGTTCTTC	TRBD1	TRBV7-8	TRBJ2-1	-
CAGRWGNQPQHF	TGTGCCGGGCGCTGGGGCAATCAGCCCCAGCATTTT	-	TRBV30	TRBJ1-5	few
CSVEGGRTSGSRSDTQYF	TGCAGCGTTGAAGGCGGGAGGACTAGCGGGAGTCGATCAGATACGCAGTATTTT	TRBD2	TRBV29-1	TRBJ2-3	-
CASSINGLNTEAFF	TGTGCCAGTAGTATAAACGGATTGAACACTGAAGCTTTCTTT	-	TRBV19	TRBJ1-1	-
CASSSLAGLSVAEAFF	TGTGCCAGCAGCTCACTCGCAGGTCTAAGTGTCGCTGAAGCTTTCTTT	-	TRBV9	TRBJ1-1	-
CASRWRENTGELFF	TGTGCCAGCCGGTGGCGGGAGAACACCGGGGAGCTGTTTTTT	-	TRBV6-4	TRBJ2-2	-
CASTRSTNQPQHF	TGTGCCAGTACTAGAAGCACAAATCAGCCCCAGCATTTT	-	TRBV19	TRBJ1-5	-
CASSLGFTGELFF	TGCGCCAGCAGCTTGGGATTCACCGGGGAGCTGTTTTTT	-	TRBV5-1	TRBJ2-2	-
CASSSLAGVSEQFF	TGTGCCAGTAGCTCCTTAGCGGGAGTATCTGAGCAGTTCTTC	TRBD2	TRBV19	TRBJ2-1	-
CASSLGAGNTEAFF	TGCGCCAGCAGCTTGGGGGCGGGGAACACTGAAGCTTTCTTT	-	TRBV5-1	TRBJ1-1	-
CASSLKVAGLAFF	TGTGCCAGCAGTTTAAAAGTCGCGGGGTTGGCTTTCTTT	-	TRBV28	TRBJ1-1	-
CASSFGAGYDEAFF	TGCGCCAGCAGCTTCGGGGCAGGGTACGATGAAGCTTTCTTT	-	TRBV5-1	TRBJ1-1	-
CASSRDRGRRNSPLHF	TGTGCCAGCAGCCGGGACAGGGGGCGCCGTAATTCACCCCTCCACTTT	TRBD1	TRBV2	TRBJ1-6	-
CASSGSGTSLNEQFF	TGTGCCAGCAGCGGGTCCGGGACTAGTCTTAATGAGCAGTTCTTC	TRBD2	TRBV9	TRBJ2-1	-